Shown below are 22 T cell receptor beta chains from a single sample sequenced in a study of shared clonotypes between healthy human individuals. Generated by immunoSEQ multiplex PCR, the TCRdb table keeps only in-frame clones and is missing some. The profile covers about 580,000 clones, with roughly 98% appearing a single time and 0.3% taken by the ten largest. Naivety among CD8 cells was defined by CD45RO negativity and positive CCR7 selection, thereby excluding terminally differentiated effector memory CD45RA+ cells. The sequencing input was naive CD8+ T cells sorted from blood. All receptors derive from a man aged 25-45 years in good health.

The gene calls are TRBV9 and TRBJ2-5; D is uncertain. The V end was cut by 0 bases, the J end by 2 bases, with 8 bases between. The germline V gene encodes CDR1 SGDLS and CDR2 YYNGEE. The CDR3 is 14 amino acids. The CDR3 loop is CASSVAREQETQYF. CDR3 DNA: TGTGCCAGCAGCGTAGCTCGTGAACAAGAGACCCAGTACTTC.

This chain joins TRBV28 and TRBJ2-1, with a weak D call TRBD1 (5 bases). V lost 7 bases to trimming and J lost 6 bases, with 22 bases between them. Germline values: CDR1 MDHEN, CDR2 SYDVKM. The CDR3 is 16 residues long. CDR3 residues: CASTSDAGIFANEQFF. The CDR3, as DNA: TGTGCCAGCACCTCTGACGCAGGGATCTTCGCCAATGAGCAGTTCTTC.

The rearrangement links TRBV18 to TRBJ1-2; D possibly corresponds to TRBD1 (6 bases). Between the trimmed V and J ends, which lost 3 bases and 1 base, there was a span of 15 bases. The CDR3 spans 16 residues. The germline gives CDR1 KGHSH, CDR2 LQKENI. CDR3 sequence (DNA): TGTGCCAGCTCACCGGCCGGGGGGCCGAGTAACTATGGCTACACCTTC. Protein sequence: CASSPAGGPSNYGYTF. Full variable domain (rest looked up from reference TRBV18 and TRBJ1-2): NAGVMQNPRHLVRRRGQEARLRCSPMKGHSHVYWYRQLPEEGLKFMVYLQKENIIDESGMPKERFSAEFPKEGPSILRIQQVVRGDSAAYFCASSPAGGPSNYGYTFGSGTRLTVV.

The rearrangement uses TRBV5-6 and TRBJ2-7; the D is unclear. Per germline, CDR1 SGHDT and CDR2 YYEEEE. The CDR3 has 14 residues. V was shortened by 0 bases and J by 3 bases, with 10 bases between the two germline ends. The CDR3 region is CASSLEQNRYEQYF. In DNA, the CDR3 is TGTGCCAGCAGCTTGGAACAGAACCGCTACGAGCAGTACTTC.

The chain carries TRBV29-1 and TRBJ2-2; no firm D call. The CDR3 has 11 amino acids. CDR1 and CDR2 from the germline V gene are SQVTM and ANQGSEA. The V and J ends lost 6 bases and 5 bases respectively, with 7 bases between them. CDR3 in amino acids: CSVLGTGELFF. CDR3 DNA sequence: TGCAGCGTCTTGGGTACCGGGGAGCTGTTTTTT.

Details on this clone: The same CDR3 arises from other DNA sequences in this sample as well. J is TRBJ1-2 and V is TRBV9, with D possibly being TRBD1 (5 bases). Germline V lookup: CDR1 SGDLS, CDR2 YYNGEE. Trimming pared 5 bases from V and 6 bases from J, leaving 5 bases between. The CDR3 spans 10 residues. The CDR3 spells CASRGDGYTF. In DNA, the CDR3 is TGTGCCAGCAGGGGGGATGGCTACACCTTC.

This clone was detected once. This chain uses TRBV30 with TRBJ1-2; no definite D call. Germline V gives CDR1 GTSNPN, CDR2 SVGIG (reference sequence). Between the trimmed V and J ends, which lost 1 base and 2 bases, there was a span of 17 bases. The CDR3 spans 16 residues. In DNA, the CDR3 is TGTGCCTGGAGTGAGGTCGGAACCACCCGAAACTATGGCTACACCTTC. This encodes CAWSEVGTTRNYGYTF.

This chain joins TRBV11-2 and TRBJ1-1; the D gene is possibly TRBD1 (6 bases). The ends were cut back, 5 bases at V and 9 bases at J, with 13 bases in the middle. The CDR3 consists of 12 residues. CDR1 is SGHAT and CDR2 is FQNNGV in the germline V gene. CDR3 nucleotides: TGTGCCAGCAGCGCGCAGGGGCCCCAAGCTTTCTTT. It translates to CASSAQGPQAFF.

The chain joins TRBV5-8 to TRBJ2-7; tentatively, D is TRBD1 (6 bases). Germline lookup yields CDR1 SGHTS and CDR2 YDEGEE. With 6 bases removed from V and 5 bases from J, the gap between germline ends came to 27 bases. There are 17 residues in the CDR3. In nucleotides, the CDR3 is TGTGCCAGCAAAGACGACCCAAACAGGGATTACCGGGACGAGCAGTACTTC. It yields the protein CASKDDPNRDYRDEQYF.

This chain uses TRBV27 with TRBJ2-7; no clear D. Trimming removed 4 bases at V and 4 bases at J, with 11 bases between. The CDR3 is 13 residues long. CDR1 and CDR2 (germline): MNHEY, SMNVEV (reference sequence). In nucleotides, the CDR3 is TGTGCCAGCAGTTCATTGGATCGTTACGAGCAGTACTTC. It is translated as CASSSLDRYEQYF.

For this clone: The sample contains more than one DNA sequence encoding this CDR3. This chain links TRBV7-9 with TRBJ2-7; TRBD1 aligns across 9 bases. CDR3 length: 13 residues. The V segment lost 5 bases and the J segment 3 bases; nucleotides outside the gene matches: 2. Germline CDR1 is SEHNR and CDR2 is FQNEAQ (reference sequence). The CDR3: CASSLTGGYEQYF. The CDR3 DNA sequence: TGTGCCAGCAGCCTGACAGGGGGCTACGAGCAGTACTTC.

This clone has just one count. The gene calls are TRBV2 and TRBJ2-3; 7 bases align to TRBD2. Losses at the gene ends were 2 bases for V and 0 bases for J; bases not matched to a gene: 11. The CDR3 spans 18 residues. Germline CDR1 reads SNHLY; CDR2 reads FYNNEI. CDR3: CASSEFAGVRTSTDTQYF. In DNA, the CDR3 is TGTGCCAGCAGTGAATTTGCGGGAGTGAGGACTAGCACAGATACGCAGTATTTT. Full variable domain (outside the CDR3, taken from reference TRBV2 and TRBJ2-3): EPEVTQTPSHQVTQMGQEVILRCVPISNHLYFYWYRQILGQKVEFLVSFYNNEISEKSEIFDDQFSVERPDGSNFTLKIRSTKLEDSAMYFCASSEFAGVRTSTDTQYFGPGTRLTVL.

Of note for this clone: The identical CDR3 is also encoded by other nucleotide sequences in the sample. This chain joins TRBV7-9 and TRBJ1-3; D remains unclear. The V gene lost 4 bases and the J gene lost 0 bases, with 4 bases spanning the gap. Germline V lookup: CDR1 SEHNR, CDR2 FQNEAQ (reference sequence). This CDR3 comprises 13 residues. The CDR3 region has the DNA TGTGCCAGCAGCTCTAGCTCTGGAAACACCATATATTTT. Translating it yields CASSSSSGNTIYF.

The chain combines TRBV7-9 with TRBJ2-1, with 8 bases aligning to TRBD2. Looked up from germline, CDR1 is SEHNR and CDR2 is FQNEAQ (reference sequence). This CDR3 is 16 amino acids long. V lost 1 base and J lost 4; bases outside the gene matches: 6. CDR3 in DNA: TGTGCCAGCAGCTTAGTCGGTAGCGGGGTTTACAATGAGCAGTTCTTC. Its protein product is CASSLVGSGVYNEQFF.

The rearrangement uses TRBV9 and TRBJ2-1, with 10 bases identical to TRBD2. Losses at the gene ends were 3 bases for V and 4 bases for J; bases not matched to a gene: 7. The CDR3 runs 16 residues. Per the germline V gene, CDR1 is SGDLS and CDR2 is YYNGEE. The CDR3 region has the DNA TGTGCCAGCAGCGCTAGCGGGAGAGGGAGTTACAATGAGCAGTTCTTC. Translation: CASSASGRGSYNEQFF.

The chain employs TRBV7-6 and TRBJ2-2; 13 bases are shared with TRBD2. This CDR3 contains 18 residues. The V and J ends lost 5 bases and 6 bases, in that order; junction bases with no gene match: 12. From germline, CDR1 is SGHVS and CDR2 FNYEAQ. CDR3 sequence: CASSPGLAGAGRAGELFF. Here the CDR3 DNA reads TGTGCCAGCAGCCCTGGACTAGCGGGAGCGGGACGGGCCGGGGAGCTGTTTTTT. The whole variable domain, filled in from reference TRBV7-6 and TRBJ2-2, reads GAGVSQSPRYKVTKRGQDVALRCDPISGHVSLYWYRQALGQGPEFLTYFNYEAQQDKSGLPNDRFSAERPEGSISTLTIQRTEQRDSAMYRCASSPGLAGAGRAGELFFGEGSRLTVL.

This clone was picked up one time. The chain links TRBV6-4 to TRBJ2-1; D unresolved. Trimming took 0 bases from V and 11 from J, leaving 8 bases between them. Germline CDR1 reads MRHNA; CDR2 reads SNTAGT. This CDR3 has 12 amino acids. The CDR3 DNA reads TGTGCCAGCAGTGACTCTAGGAACCAGCAGTTCTTC. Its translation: CASSDSRNQQFF.

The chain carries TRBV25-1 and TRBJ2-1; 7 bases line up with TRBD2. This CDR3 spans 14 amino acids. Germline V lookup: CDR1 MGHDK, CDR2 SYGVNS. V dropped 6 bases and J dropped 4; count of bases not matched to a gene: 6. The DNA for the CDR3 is TGTGCCAGCAGAACGGGACTACCATACAATGAGCAGTTCTTC. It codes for CASRTGLPYNEQFF.

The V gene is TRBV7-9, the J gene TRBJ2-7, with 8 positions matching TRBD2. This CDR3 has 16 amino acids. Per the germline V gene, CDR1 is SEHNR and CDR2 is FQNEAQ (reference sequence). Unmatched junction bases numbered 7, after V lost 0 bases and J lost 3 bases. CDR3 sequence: CASSLAPGGLDYEQYF. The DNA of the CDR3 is TGTGCCAGCAGCTTAGCCCCGGGGGGGTTAGACTACGAGCAGTACTTC.

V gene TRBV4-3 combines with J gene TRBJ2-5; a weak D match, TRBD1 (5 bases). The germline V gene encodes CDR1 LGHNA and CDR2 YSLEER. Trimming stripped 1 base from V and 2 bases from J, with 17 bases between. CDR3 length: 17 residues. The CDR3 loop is CASSQATGLTEQETQYF. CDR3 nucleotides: TGCGCCAGCAGCCAAGCCACAGGATTGACAGAACAAGAGACCCAGTACTTC.

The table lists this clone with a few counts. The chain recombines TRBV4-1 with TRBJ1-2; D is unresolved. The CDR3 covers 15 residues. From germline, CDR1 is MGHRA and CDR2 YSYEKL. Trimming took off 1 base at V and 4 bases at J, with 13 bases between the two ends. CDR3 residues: CASSQGQDSSYGYTF. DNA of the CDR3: TGCGCCAGCAGCCAAGGGCAAGATTCCAGCTATGGCTACACCTTC.

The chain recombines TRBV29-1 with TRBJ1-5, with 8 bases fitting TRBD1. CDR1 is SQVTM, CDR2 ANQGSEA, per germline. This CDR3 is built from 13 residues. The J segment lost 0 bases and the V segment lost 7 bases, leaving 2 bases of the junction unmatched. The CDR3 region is CSATGDSNQPQHF. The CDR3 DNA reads TGCAGCGCGACAGGGGATAGCAATCAGCCCCAGCATTTT.